These 26 T cell receptor beta chains were all obtained from the same sample, sequenced in a study of T-cell reconstitution after alpha-beta-depleted transplantation in children (dated by TCRdb to about 2016). Library preparation used PCR. Sequencing relied on an Illumina HiSeq 2500. Molecular barcoding was employed in the preparation of TCR libraries, with unique molecular identifiers being used to normalize TCRbeta repertoire quantification. Using fastp at Q25 and MiXCR, TCRdb reprocessed the public reads and kept productive beta chains. Entries that share a CDR3 protein sequence are merged under the most common genes and DNA. In this sample the table shows around 400,000 distinct CDR3 sequences, about 11% of which occur a single time. Approximately 5% of the sample comes from the top ten. Sequenced here: PBMCs from the stem cell graft donor, sampled from the stem cell graft. These receptors were obtained from a human donor who donated a stem cell graft to a child with acute myeloid leukemia.

This clonotype was seen a few times. The rearrangement joins TRBV9 to TRBJ2-1; 7 bases are shared with TRBD1. V lost 5 bases, J lost 3 bases, and 8 bases stayed unmatched. The CDR3 is made up of 15 amino acids. From germline, CDR1 is SGDLS and CDR2 YYNGEE. The CDR3 loop is CASSDRESDYNEQFF. The CDR3 coding sequence is TGTGCCAGCAGTGACAGGGAGTCGGACTACAATGAGCAGTTCTTC.

This clonotype turned up a few times. The chain is built from TRBV19 and TRBJ2-7, with D perhaps assigned TRBD1 or TRBD2 (6 bases each). CDR3 length: 15 residues. The V end lost 5 bases, the J end lost 5 bases, and 19 bases lay between the germline ends. Germline assignment: CDR1 LNHDA and CDR2 SQIVND (reference sequence). The CDR3 sequence: CASSAGGGTRDEQYF. The CDR3 DNA follows: TGTGCCAGTAGTGCCGGGGGCGGGACGAGGGACGAGCAGTACTTC.

This clonotype was detected only a few times. The chain employs TRBV9 and TRBJ2-3; D possibly uses TRBD1 or TRBD2 (5 bases each). From germline, CDR1 is SGDLS and CDR2 YYNGEE. This CDR3 contains 15 residues. V was cut by 1 base and J by 2 bases, with 11 bases left in between. The CDR3 DNA sequence: TGTGCCAGCAGCGTATATTGGGGGAACACAGATACGCAGTATTTT. Amino acids: CASSVYWGNTDTQYF.

This clonotype was detected many times. As DNA, the CDR3 is TGCAGTGCTTGGGACGGAAGCAGCAATCAGCCCCAGCATTTT. This sequence encodes CSAWDGSSNQPQHF. This chain connects TRBV20-1 to TRBJ1-5; TRBD1 might be the D (5 bases). CDR3 length: 14 residues. Trimming took 5 bases from V and 1 from J, leaving 12 bases between them. In germline, CDR1 is DFQATT, CDR2 SNEGSKA (reference sequence).

This clonotype was seen repeatedly, ten times or more. The chain couples TRBV7-2 to TRBJ1-1; D is uncertain. The CDR3 runs 12 residues. Trimming removed 5 bases from V and 0 bases from J, with 4 bases in between. Per the germline V gene, CDR1 is SGHTA and CDR2 is FQGNSA. CDR3 loop: CASSQVNTEAFF. CDR3 in DNA: TGTGCCAGCAGCCAGGTGAACACTGAAGCTTTCTTT.

This sequence joins TRBV20-1 and TRBJ2-2; TRBD2 might be the D (5 bases). V was shortened by 3 bases and J by 4 bases, with 9 bases between the two germline ends. Germline CDR1 DFQATT, CDR2 SNEGSKA (reference sequence). The length of the CDR3 is 13 residues. CDR3 DNA: TGCAGTGCTAGGACTCGGGGCACCGGGGAGCTGTTTTTT. As protein: CSARTRGTGELFF.

V and J are TRBV11-3 and TRBJ2-5, with TRBD1 identical over 7 bases. Germline V gene sequence: CDR1 SGHNT, CDR2 YENEEA. The trim removed 4 bases at V and 5 bases at J, leaving 10 bases unmatched. CDR3 length: 15 amino acids. The CDR3 sequence: CASSSSRGPGETQYF. The DNA for the CDR3 is TGTGCCAGCAGCTCCTCGAGGGGGCCAGGGGAGACCCAGTACTTC.

The chain combines TRBV20-1 with TRBJ2-1; the match to TRBD1 covers 10 bases. Losses at the gene ends were 6 bases for V and 10 bases for J; bases not matched to a gene: 12. Germline assignment: CDR1 DFQATT and CDR2 SNEGSKA (reference sequence). The CDR3 is 14 residues long. The CDR3 protein is CSAPRTGGYGEQFF. The CDR3 DNA follows: TGCAGTGCACCAAGGACAGGGGGTTATGGGGAGCAGTTCTTC.

This clonotype was observed a handful of times. The chain is built from TRBV7-9 and TRBJ2-1, with TRBD2 as a possible D gene (6 bases). Germline loops: CDR1 SEHNR, CDR2 FQNEAQ (reference sequence). CDR3 length: 15 residues. Trimming pared 1 base from V and 8 bases from J, leaving 15 bases between. CDR3 DNA: TGTGCCAGCAGCTTAGTGCGCGGGGCTTGGTATGAGCAGTTCTTC. Encoded protein: CASSLVRGAWYEQFF.

This clonotype was detected only a few times. The chain carries TRBV20-1 and TRBJ1-5; a possible D gene is TRBD1 (5 bases). The CDR3 length is 14 residues. Germline lookup yields CDR1 DFQATT and CDR2 SNEGSKA (reference sequence). V shed 0 bases and J shed 4 bases, with 10 bases lying between them. The CDR3 bases are TGCAGTGCTAGAGATCTGGCAGGGAATCAGCCCCAGCATTTT. It is translated as CSARDLAGNQPQHF.

This clonotype appeared many times. The chain combines TRBV29-1 with TRBJ2-2; possibly TRBD2 for D (6 bases). This CDR3 spans 13 amino acids. Germline CDR1 is SQVTM and CDR2 is ANQGSEA. V lost 3 bases to trimming and J lost 6 bases, with 11 bases between them. The CDR3 loop is CSVEGGLAGELFF. DNA for the CDR3: TGCAGCGTTGAGGGGGGACTTGCCGGGGAGCTGTTTTTT.

The CDR3 sequence is CASRTSGRNYEQYF. In DNA, the CDR3 is TGTGCCAGCAGGACTAGCGGGAGAAACTACGAGCAGTACTTC. The rearrangement joins TRBV6-1 to TRBJ2-7; 12 positions agree with TRBD2. In germline, CDR1 is MNHNS, CDR2 SASEGT. V gave up 6 bases and J gave up 3 bases; unmatched junction bases: 3. The CDR3 is made up of 14 amino acids.

This clonotype was found many times. This chain joins TRBV5-1 and TRBJ2-3, with TRBD2 matching 9 bases. The CDR3 totals 14 residues. Germline assignment: CDR1 SGHRS and CDR2 YFSETQ. V shed 1 base and J 3 bases; nucleotides not matched to a gene: 0. DNA for the CDR3: TGCGCCAGCAGCTTGACTAGCGGGACAGATACGCAGTATTTT. Its protein is CASSLTSGTDTQYF.

This clonotype appeared a few times. J is TRBJ1-1 and V is TRBV27; 9 bases align to TRBD1. Germline CDR1 MNHEY, CDR2 SMNVEV (reference sequence). The J segment lost 5 bases and the V segment lost 2 bases, leaving 6 bases of the junction unmatched. The CDR3 runs to 15 residues. The CDR3 spells CASSLATGQGTEAFF. The CDR3 bases are TGTGCCAGCAGTTTAGCTACGGGACAGGGAACTGAAGCTTTCTTT.

V gene TRBV18 combines with J gene TRBJ2-1, with 7 bases lining up with TRBD1. This CDR3 region has 15 residues. Germline CDR1 is KGHSH and CDR2 is LQKENI. V trimming: 2 bases; J trimming: 8 bases; junction bases outside the gene matches: 9. The CDR3 region has the DNA TGTGCCAGCTCACCAAGACAGGGTAGTTTCGATGAGCAGTTCTTC. It encodes CASSPRQGSFDEQFF.

Of note for this clonotype: This may come from a read error, since a much larger clone is one base off. The chain has TRBV5-1 and TRBJ2-2; the D call may be TRBD1 or TRBD2 (5 bases each). Germline V gene lookup returns CDR1 SGHRS and CDR2 YFSETQ. CDR3 length equals 14 residues. CDR3 residues: CASSLGFNTGDLFF. DNA of the CDR3: TGCGCCAGCAGCTTGGGGTTTAACACCGGGGACCTGTTTTTT.

This clonotype was observed a handful of times. The gene calls are TRBV3-1 and TRBJ2-5; no firm D call. Germline V lookup: CDR1 LGHDT, CDR2 YNNKEL (reference sequence). V shed 2 bases and J shed 1 base, with 8 bases lying between them. CDR3 length equals 14 residues. CDR3 in amino acids: CASSQRPLQETQYF. The CDR3 DNA follows: TGTGCCAGCAGCCAACGGCCGCTCCAAGAGACCCAGTACTTC.

This clonotype has just a few counts. The chain's CDR3 is CASSLGAGWDTQYF. The CDR3 nucleotides are TGCGCCAGCAGCTTGGGAGCGGGTTGGGATACGCAGTATTTT. V usage is TRBV5-1 and J usage is TRBJ2-3, with a tentative D call TRBD2 (6 bases). This CDR3 is 14 amino acids long. Germline V gene sequence: CDR1 SGHRS, CDR2 YFSETQ. The ends were cut back, 0 bases at V and 6 bases at J, with 11 bases in the middle.

This clonotype was seen many times. The chain joins TRBV5-5 to TRBJ1-1, with D perhaps TRBD1 (5 bases). Germline V CDR1 and CDR2: SGHKS, YYEKEE (reference sequence). This CDR3 comprises 14 residues. The V gene lost 4 bases and the J gene lost 3 bases, with 13 bases spanning the gap. CDR3 DNA sequence: TGTGCCAGCAGCCTTACTGGCAGGGACACTGAAGCTTTCTTT. Encoded protein: CASSLTGRDTEAFF.

Only a few counts were recorded for this clonotype. This rearrangement joins TRBV27 to TRBJ2-7; perhaps TRBD2 as D (6 bases). The CDR3 is made up of 15 amino acids. V shed 3 bases and J shed 5 bases, with 17 bases lying between them. Per germline, CDR1 MNHEY and CDR2 SMNVEV (reference sequence). The CDR3 DNA is TGTGCCAGCAGTTTTCAGGGCGGGACTGGAAACGAGCAGTACTTC. Translating gives CASSFQGGTGNEQYF.

For the CDR3, the DNA is TGTGCCAGCAGCTTAGGATACCCAGCCAACTATGGCTACACCTTC. Translated: CASSLGYPANYGYTF. J is TRBJ1-2 and V is TRBV7-2, with no clear D. Germline loops: CDR1 SGHTA, CDR2 FQGNSA. The CDR3 is 15 amino acids. Trimming removed 1 base from V and 2 bases from J, with 11 bases in between.

The chain is built from TRBV4-2 and TRBJ1-4, with 9 bases matching TRBD1. This CDR3 has 15 residues. In germline, CDR1 is LGHNA, CDR2 YNFKEQ. Losses at the gene ends were 3 bases for V and 7 bases for J; bases not matched to a gene: 6. The CDR3 DNA reads as TGTGCCAGCAGCCACCGACAGGGGGACGCTGAAAAACTGTTTTTT. Protein sequence: CASSHRQGDAEKLFF.

V is TRBV12-3 or TRBV12-4 and J is TRBJ2-1; 9 bases align to TRBD1. This CDR3 is 13 amino acids long. V trimming: 4 bases; J trimming: 8 bases; junction bases outside the gene matches: 3. This CDR3 reads CASSSGDRDEQFF. The CDR3 region has the DNA TGTGCCAGCAGTTCCGGGGACAGGGATGAGCAGTTCTTC.

This clonotype was observed many times. The rearrangement joins TRBV2 to TRBJ1-2, with 7 bases aligning to TRBD1. Losses at the gene ends were 8 bases for V and 6 bases for J; bases not matched to a gene: 3. Germline V CDR1 and CDR2: SNHLY, FYNNEI. This CDR3 spans 11 amino acids. Written as DNA, the CDR3 is TGTGCCAGCGGGGACAGCAATGGCTACACCTTC. Protein product: CASGDSNGYTF.

This clonotype showed up just a few times. The CDR3 reads CASTSRPSGANVLTF. The DNA for the CDR3 is TGTGCCAGCACATCCCGGCCCTCTGGGGCCAACGTCCTGACTTTC. The genes are TRBV19 and TRBJ2-6; no reliable D call. In germline, CDR1 is LNHDA, CDR2 SQIVND (reference sequence). V lost 9 bases to trimming and J lost 0 bases, with 12 bases between them. The CDR3 consists of 15 residues.

This clonotype was picked up a small number of times. The chain is built from TRBV21-1 and TRBJ2-2; the table's D call TRBD1 went unverified against the DNA. TRBV21-1 is shown as a pseudogene. The CDR3 extends over 14 amino acids. This CDR3 reads CASVGAGDTGELFF. For the CDR3, the DNA is TGTGCCAGCGTGGGGGCAGGGGACACCGGGGAGCTGTTTTTT.